In its sample, the clone carrying this T cell receptor (beta chain) was seen many times. V lost 1 base and J lost 2, with 18 bases in between. Germline CDR1 reads LGHDT; CDR2 reads YNNKEL (reference sequence). This CDR3 spans 17 amino acids. The hyperthyroidism was newly diagnosed and had lasted under 2 months; the patients were aged 18 to 65. This sample stems from a study of T cells in Graves' hyperthyroidism and ophthalmopathy. Amplification of TCR beta CDR3 regions was performed using RNA transcripts as template. First-round RT-PCR targeting the TCR CDR3 was performed with the HTBI primer set. TCRdb reprocessed the multiplex PCR reads with MiXCR, giving one entry per CDR3 protein. The sample holds 300,000 to 450,000 distinct CDR3 sequences, around 14% seen once.

The origin of this receptor is a woman under 40 with Graves' hyperthyroidism. The chain combines TRBV3-1 with TRBJ2-7, with D maybe TRBD2 (6 bases). Sequenced sample: blood. The CDR3 region is CASSQAPQLAGAYEQYF. CDR3 DNA: TGTGCCAGCAGCCAAGCCCCTCAACTAGCAGGAGCCTACGAGCAGTACTTC.